The 21 T cell receptor beta chains listed next were all sequenced from one sample in a study of beta chain features in type 1 diabetes. Study-level results: All four CD4+ subsets from Type 1 diabetes patients carried moderately but significantly shorter TCRB CDR3s.

No antigens are known for them. The entirety of the isolated RNA underwent reverse transcription, so expressed TCRB transcripts were sequenced. Sequenced by immunoSEQ multiplex PCR; TCRdb stores in-frame clones only, minus some. This table holds about 640,000 clones, 9.5% to 15% found once. Sequencing input: naive CD4+ T cells from blood. All receptors derive from a man younger than 45 with type 1 diabetes.

V is TRBV7-9 and J is TRBJ2-1, with 7 bases fitting TRBD1. This CDR3 spans 15 amino acids. The germline gives CDR1 SEHNR, CDR2 FQNEAQ (reference sequence). The V and J ends lost 5 bases and 9 bases, in that order; junction bases with no gene match: 13. This CDR3 reads CASSVQGVTIGEQFF. DNA of the CDR3: TGTGCCAGCAGCGTCCAGGGGGTGACGATCGGTGAGCAGTTCTTC.

The table lists this clone with a few counts. The rearrangement joins TRBV5-4 to TRBJ2-2; D assignment may be TRBD1 or TRBD2 (5 bases each). This CDR3 spans 15 amino acids. The V gene lost 6 bases and the J gene lost 0 bases, with 12 bases spanning the gap. Germline values: CDR1 SGHNT, CDR2 YYREEE (reference sequence). For the CDR3, the DNA is TGTGCCAGCACCGCCGGGACGACGAACACCGGGGAGCTGTTTTTT. Its translation is CASTAGTTNTGELFF.

This clone was seen a handful of times. V usage is TRBV5-1 and J usage is TRBJ1-2; no definite D call. V was cut by 7 bases and J by 6 bases, with 10 bases left in between. Germline V lookup: CDR1 SGHRS, CDR2 YFSETQ. The CDR3 sequence is 11 residues long. The CDR3 spells CASLSTDGYTF. The DNA for the CDR3 is TGCGCCAGCCTATCCACAGATGGCTACACCTTC.

The chain carries TRBV5-1 and TRBJ1-2, with 10 bases identical to TRBD1. The junction had 7 bases not matched to a gene; V was cut back by 4 bases and J by 7 bases. The CDR3 is 14 residues long. CDR1 and CDR2 from the germline V gene are SGHRS and YFSETQ. CDR3 nucleotides: TGCGCCAGCAGCGCATCCGGGACAGGGGTTGGCTACACCTTC. Translated: CASSASGTGVGYTF.

The chain joins TRBV4-3 to TRBJ2-2; tentative D call: TRBD2 (6 bases). Germline CDR1 is LGHNA and CDR2 is YSLEER. Trimming pared 3 bases from V and 7 bases from J, leaving 24 bases between. The CDR3 is made up of 18 amino acids. CDR3 coding DNA: TGCGCCAGCAGCCACCGATATGAGGCGGGCTTGGGGGGCGGGGAGCTGTTTTTT. The encoded protein is CASSHRYEAGLGGGELFF.

V gene TRBV5-6 combines with J gene TRBJ1-2; 9 bases are a match to TRBD1. The germline V gene encodes CDR1 SGHDT and CDR2 YYEEEE. V lost 2 bases to trimming and J lost 1 base; unmatched junction nucleotides: 3. This CDR3 has 15 residues. CDR3 in DNA: TGTGCCAGCAGCTTTGGGACAGGGTTTAACTATGGCTACACCTTC. It codes for CASSFGTGFNYGYTF.

This clone occurred a few times. The chain joins TRBV28 to TRBJ1-3; 7 bases line up with TRBD1. CDR3 length: 13 residues. Trimming cost V 10 bases and J 4 bases; bases outside gene matches: 7. Germline V CDR1 and CDR2: MDHEN, SYDVKM. The CDR3 reads CATVTGFGNTIYF. The CDR3 bases are TGTGCCACCGTGACAGGGTTCGGAAACACCATATATTTT.

The chain has TRBV27 and TRBJ1-4; D possibly corresponds to TRBD1 (5 bases). The CDR3 length is 14 residues. The V and J ends lost 1 base and 7 bases respectively, with 10 bases between them. From germline, CDR1 is MNHEY and CDR2 SMNVEV (reference sequence). The CDR3 region is CASSLFMRGEKLFF. DNA of the CDR3: TGTGCCAGCAGTTTATTCATGAGGGGTGAAAAACTGTTTTTT.

The chain joins TRBV20-1 to TRBJ2-5; no reliable D call. Germline V CDR1 and CDR2: DFQATT, SNEGSKA (reference sequence). This CDR3 is 10 amino acids long. V dropped 2 bases and J dropped 5 bases, with 3 bases sitting between them. CDR3 sequence reads: CSARMETQYF. The CDR3 region has the DNA TGCAGTGCTAGAATGGAGACCCAGTACTTC.

CDR3 in DNA: TGTGCCAGCAGCTTCGACGCTACCTACAATGAGCAGTTCTTC. Translated: CASSFDATYNEQFF. This chain uses TRBV7-9 with TRBJ2-1; no clear D gene. This CDR3 is built from 14 residues. Trimming took 3 bases from V and 2 from J, leaving 8 bases between them. Germline values: CDR1 SEHNR, CDR2 FQNEAQ (reference sequence).

V is TRBV27 and J is TRBJ2-1, with 15 nucleotides matching TRBD2. V was pared by 6 bases and J by 4 bases, with 13 bases of the junction left unmatched. Germline CDR1 reads MNHEY; CDR2 reads SMNVEV (reference sequence). There are 19 residues in the CDR3. The CDR3: CASRPEPGLAGGFYNEQFF. CDR3 in DNA: TGTGCCAGCAGGCCAGAACCTGGACTAGCGGGGGGGTTTTACAATGAGCAGTTCTTC.

The chain recombines TRBV7-9 with TRBJ1-2; D is unresolved. V gave up 5 bases and J gave up 3 bases, with 16 bases separating them. Per the germline V gene, CDR1 is SEHNR and CDR2 is FQNEAQ (reference sequence). This CDR3 has 15 amino acids. In DNA form, the CDR3 reads TGTGCCAGCAGCCCCCAGCGACGCGAAGACTATGGCTACACCTTC. This encodes CASSPQRREDYGYTF.

J is TRBJ2-1 and V is TRBV28, with 9 bases lining up with TRBD1. Germline CDR1 reads MDHEN; CDR2 reads SYDVKM. CDR3 length: 12 amino acids. The CDR3 DNA reads TGTCGGACAGGGGTAACAGGAAATGAGCAGTTCTTC. This codes for CRTGVTGNEQFF.

This clone was recorded many times. The chain joins TRBV10-3 to TRBJ2-2; 10 bases align to TRBD2. CDR3 length equals 16 residues. Looked up from germline, CDR1 is ENHRY and CDR2 is SYGVKD. The V gene end was trimmed by 6 bases and the J gene end by 4 bases; junction bases not matched to a gene: 8. In nucleotides, the CDR3 is TGTGCCATCAGGGGGACTAGCGAAGGTTCCACCGGGGAGCTGTTTTTT. This sequence encodes CAIRGTSEGSTGELFF.

This clone was found a few times. The V gene is TRBV7-8, the J gene TRBJ2-7; 9 bases match TRBD2. V dropped 4 bases and J dropped 6; count of bases not matched to a gene: 7. This CDR3 has 14 amino acids. The germline V gene has CDR1 SGHVS and CDR2 FQNEAQ. For the CDR3, the DNA is TGTGCCAGCAGCTCGTCGCGGGGGGGTGGCGAGCAGTACTTC. Protein sequence: CASSSSRGGGEQYF.

This clone was found a few times. This same CDR3 is encoded by further DNA sequences in the sample. The rearrangement uses TRBV7-9 and TRBJ2-5; the D gene is possibly TRBD1 (5 bases). Germline CDR1 reads SEHNR; CDR2 reads FQNEAQ (reference sequence). Trimming removed 3 bases at V and 5 bases at J, with 7 bases between. This CDR3 is built from 12 residues. The CDR3 is CASSFSGETQYF. Here the CDR3 DNA reads TGTGCCAGCAGCTTTTCAGGGGAGACCCAGTACTTC.

This clone was seen a few times. The CDR3 nucleotides are TGTGCCAGCAGCTTAGGACCCTCGGAGACCCAGTACTTC. The encoded protein is CASSLGPSETQYF. The genes are TRBV5-6 and TRBJ2-5; D not certain. Germline CDR1 SGHDT, CDR2 YYEEEE. Trimming stripped 2 bases from V and 5 bases from J, with 10 bases between. This CDR3 is built from 13 residues.

This clone showed up just a few times. This sequence joins TRBV7-2 and TRBJ1-2; 7 bases match TRBD1. The length of the CDR3 is 14 residues. J was trimmed by 8 bases and V by 5 bases; bases with no gene match: 11. Per the germline V gene, CDR1 is SGHTA and CDR2 is FQGNSA. CDR3 sequence reads: CASSLNGQGEGYTF. As DNA, the CDR3 is TGTGCCAGCAGCCTTAACGGGCAGGGGGAAGGCTACACCTTC.

This clone was seen only a few times. The chain is built from TRBV19 and TRBJ2-7, with 9 bases lining up with TRBD1. CDR1 and CDR2 (germline): LNHDA, SQIVND (reference sequence). The CDR3 runs to 14 residues. V was pared by 6 bases and J by 5 bases, with 8 bases of the junction left unmatched. The CDR3: CASSLGQGNDEQYF. The CDR3 DNA is TGTGCCAGTAGCCTTGGACAGGGGAACGACGAGCAGTACTTC.

The chain links TRBV16 to TRBJ2-3; D call uncertain. The V end lost 1 base, the J end lost 6 bases, and 5 bases lay between the germline ends. The germline CDR1 and CDR2 sequences are KGHSY and FQNENV. The CDR3 length is 12 residues. This CDR3 is CASSQFGDTQYF. In DNA form, the CDR3 reads TGTGCCAGCAGCCAATTCGGCGATACGCAGTATTTT.

The chain combines TRBV29-1 with TRBJ2-5; D may be TRBD1 or TRBD2 (5 bases each). The CDR3 is 15 residues long. Germline V gives CDR1 SQVTM, CDR2 ANQGSEA. V was trimmed by 3 bases and J by 5 bases, leaving 19 bases between them. The CDR3 DNA reads TGCAGCGTTGACCTCGGGGCTTCTCCGCAGGAGACCCAGTACTTC. This encodes CSVDLGASPQETQYF. Combining the CDR3 with reference TRBV29-1 and TRBJ2-5 gives the whole variable domain SAVISQKPSRDICQRGTSLTIQCQVDSQVTMMFWYRQQPGQSLTLIATANQGSEATYESGFVIDKFPISRPNLTFSTLTVSNMSPEDSSIYLCSVDLGASPQETQYFGPGTRLLVL.